The clone carrying this TCR beta chain was found a few times. As yet, its antigen is unknown. After the first PCR, alpha and beta chain libraries were processed separately. CDR3 length: 12 residues. The germline V and J ends were trimmed by 0 bases and 6 bases, with 3 bases remaining between them. CDR1 MNHNY and CDR2 SVGAGI come from the germline V gene (reference sequence). The data are from a study of naive and memory T cell subsets. Notes on the study in general: In CD4 and CD8 cells, diversity dropped from naive through EMRA.

Two oligonucleotides, mixed equimolar, formed the beta constant-region primer covering TRBC1 and TRBC2. Ligated cDNA was amplified by four rounds of PCR with nested alpha and beta constant-region primers and SP2. TCRdb re-called the UMI-ligation and nested PCR reads with MiXCR, one entry per CDR3 protein. The table has about 34,000 distinct CDR3 sequences, about 18% seen once. Sample: effector memory CD4+ T cells from blood. Documented subset: effector memory, CD45RA- CD27-. This chain links TRBV6-6 with TRBJ2-1; D unresolved. The receptor's source is a human donor in good health. The CDR3 loop reads CASSYSFNEQFF. For the CDR3, the DNA is TGTGCCAGCAGTTACTCGTTCAATGAGCAGTTCTTC.